The 5 T cell receptor beta chains given below trace back to one sample, sequenced in a study of blood T cells in healthy people across ages. PCR was performed a second time for about 7 to 11 cycles using a sample-barcoded 5' primer and a J-beta primer mix. TCRdb reprocessed the 5' RACE reads via MiXCR and lists one record per CDR3 protein. This sample has roughly 1.5 million distinct CDR3 sequences, with about 45% found just once. The sample consisted of blood. These receptors were taken from a woman younger than 30 in good health.

This clonotype has more than one count but fewer than ten. J is TRBJ1-5 and V is TRBV28; D call uncertain. The CDR3 sequence is 14 residues long. Trimming took off 3 bases at V and 1 base at J, with 7 bases between the two ends. Germline loops: CDR1 MDHEN, CDR2 SYDVKM. The CDR3 nucleotides are TGTGCCAGCAGTTTTGATCAGAGCAATCAGCCCCAGCATTTT. Its translation: CASSFDQSNQPQHF.

J is TRBJ1-5 and V is TRBV4-1, with no clear D. Germline-derived CDR1 and CDR2 are MGHRA and YSYEKL. V lost 1 base to trimming and J lost 0 bases, with 7 bases between them. CDR3 length: 15 amino acids. Written as DNA, the CDR3 is TGCGCCAGCAGCCAAGTTTACTATAGCAATCAGCCCCAGCATTTT. This sequence encodes CASSQVYYSNQPQHF.

The chain combines TRBV20-1 with TRBJ1-5; TRBD1 agrees at 7 bases. In germline, CDR1 is DFQATT, CDR2 SNEGSKA (reference sequence). This CDR3 comprises 14 residues. The V gene end was trimmed by 4 bases and the J gene end by 6 bases; junction bases not matched to a gene: 9. The CDR3 loop is CSAKHPGGVQPQHF. The CDR3 nucleotides read TGCAGTGCTAAGCACCCAGGGGGGGTTCAGCCCCAGCATTTT.

The chain employs TRBV7-8 and TRBJ1-4; 7 nucleotides align to TRBD1. With V trimmed by 4 bases and J by 11 bases, 10 bases remained unmatched. Looked up from germline, CDR1 is SGHVS and CDR2 is FQNEAQ. The CDR3 totals 14 residues. CDR3 DNA sequence: TGTGCCAGCAGCTCCGGGGACAGAACGGGGAAACTGTTTTTT. Its translation: CASSSGDRTGKLFF.

This chain connects TRBV7-9 to TRBJ1-2; maybe TRBD1 (6 bases). CDR1 and CDR2 from the germline V gene are SEHNR and FQNEAQ (reference sequence). Trimming pared 0 bases from V and 5 bases from J, leaving 13 bases between. The CDR3 has 15 amino acids. CDR3 bases: TGTGCCAGCAGCTTAGCGCAGGGGTTGGAGTATGGCTACACCTTC. It encodes CASSLAQGLEYGYTF.